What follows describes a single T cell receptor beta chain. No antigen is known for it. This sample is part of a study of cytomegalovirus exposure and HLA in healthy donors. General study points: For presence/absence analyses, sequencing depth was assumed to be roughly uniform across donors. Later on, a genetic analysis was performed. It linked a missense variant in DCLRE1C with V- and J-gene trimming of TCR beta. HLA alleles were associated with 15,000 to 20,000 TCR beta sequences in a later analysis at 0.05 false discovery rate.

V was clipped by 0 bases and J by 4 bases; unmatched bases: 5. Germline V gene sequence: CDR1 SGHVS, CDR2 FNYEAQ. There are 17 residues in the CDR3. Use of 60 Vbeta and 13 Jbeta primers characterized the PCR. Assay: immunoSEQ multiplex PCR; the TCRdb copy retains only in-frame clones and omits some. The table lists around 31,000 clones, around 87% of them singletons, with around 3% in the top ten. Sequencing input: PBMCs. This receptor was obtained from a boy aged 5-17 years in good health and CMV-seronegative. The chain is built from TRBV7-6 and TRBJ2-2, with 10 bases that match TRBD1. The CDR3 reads CASSLAGQGPITGELFF. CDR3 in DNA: TGTGCCAGCAGCTTAGCGGGACAGGGGCCGATCACCGGGGAGCTGTTTTTT.